This TCR beta chain was sequenced during a study of blood T cell repertoires in COVID-19. Overall study context: Sources were T cells, B-cell-depleted T cells, or PBMCs; the material itself was cDNA or gDNA.

The assay was immunoSEQ multiplex PCR, and TCRdb's table has in-frame clones only and misses some. The sample records roughly 450,000 clones, about nine tenths being singletons. This CDR3 has 13 amino acids. Germline CDR1 reads LNHDA; CDR2 reads SQIVND (reference sequence). V lost 5 bases to trimming and J lost 6 bases, with 11 bases between them. Enrollees, roughly 18 to 89 years old, lived in about two dozen US areas. Membership in each cohort depended on participant-reported clinical history. Sequenced material: PBMCs or T cells enriched from blood (not recorded which). The rearrangement links TRBV19 to TRBJ2-1, with a possible D match to TRBD1 (5 bases). The origin of this receptor is a young man who had recovered from COVID-19. CDR3 nucleotides: TGTGCCAGTAGTGACGAGGACACCAATGAGCAGTTCTTC. It yields the protein CASSDEDTNEQFF.